This passage covers 19 T cell receptor beta chains from one sample sequenced in a study of shared T cell receptors in the human thymus. Sequencing used immunoSEQ multiplex PCR; TCRdb keeps in-frame clones, though not all of them. The sample lists about 660,000 clones; around 87% were seen once. The data also belong to a second study, concerning human thymus T cells.

The material sequenced was thymocytes. All receptors derive from a boy less than two years old with a congenital heart defect.

This rearrangement joins TRBV6-1 to TRBJ2-3, with 9 bases lining up with TRBD2. Germline-derived CDR1 and CDR2 are MNHNS and SASEGT. With V trimmed by 3 bases and J by 6 bases, 13 bases remained unmatched. The CDR3 has 17 amino acids. The CDR3 bases are TGTGCCAGCAGTGATTACCTAGCGGGGATAACGAGGGATACGCAGTATTTT. This encodes CASSDYLAGITRDTQYF.

This chain links TRBV5-4 with TRBJ2-7, with 7 nucleotides matching TRBD1. Trimming removed 0 bases from V and 3 bases from J; junction bases left unmatched: 6. From germline, CDR1 is SGHNT and CDR2 YYREEE (reference sequence). CDR3 length equals 15 residues. CDR3 in DNA: TGTGCCAGCAGCTTGGGCGACAGGGACGACTACGAGCAGTACTTC. Residues: CASSLGDRDDYEQYF.

The CDR3 loop is CASSLFGGQGCSPLHF. The CDR3 DNA is TGTGCCAGCAGTTTATTTGGGGGACAGGGGTGTTCACCCCTCCACTTT. V and J are TRBV28 and TRBJ1-6, with TRBD1 matching 10 bases. CDR3 length: 16 residues. Germline-derived CDR1 and CDR2 are MDHEN and SYDVKM. V was clipped by 1 base and J by 9 bases; unmatched bases: 6.

The CDR3 sequence: CASSLERLAKFSYEQYF. CDR3 nucleotides: TGTGCCAGCAGCTTGGAGAGACTAGCGAAGTTCTCCTACGAGCAGTACTTC. The chain uses TRBV5-6 and TRBJ2-7; TRBD2 matches at 8 bases. Germline V gene sequence: CDR1 SGHDT, CDR2 YYEEEE. Trimming at V came to 0 bases and at J to 0 bases, leaving 8 bases not matched to a gene. CDR3 size: 17 residues.

The chain combines TRBV9 with TRBJ2-2; 7 positions match TRBD2. The V gene end was trimmed by 3 bases and the J gene end by 0 bases; junction bases not matched to a gene: 11. Germline V gene data show CDR1 as SGDLS and CDR2 as YYNGEE. The CDR3 has 18 amino acids. The CDR3 DNA reads as TGTGCCAGCAGCGAGACGCGGGAGCGCTACTCGAACACCGGGGAGCTGTTTTTT. Translating gives CASSETRERYSNTGELFF.

The rearrangement uses TRBV27 and TRBJ1-6, with unresolved D. V lost 2 bases and J 8 bases, leaving 7 bases between the germline ends. Germline V gene data show CDR1 as MNHEY and CDR2 as SMNVEV (reference sequence). The CDR3 has 13 amino acids. CDR3 sequence: CASSLIGYSPLHF. CDR3 bases: TGTGCCAGCAGTTTAATCGGGTATTCACCCCTCCACTTT.

V is TRBV28 and J is TRBJ1-5, with D uncertain. V was pared by 4 bases and J by 0 bases, with 13 bases between. This CDR3 contains 16 residues. The germline gives CDR1 MDHEN, CDR2 SYDVKM. CDR3 protein: CASSSSRVSSNQPQHF. CDR3 DNA: TGTGCCAGCAGTTCGTCTCGGGTTTCTAGCAATCAGCCCCAGCATTTT.

The CDR3 sequence is CASNRSGGGTEAFF. In DNA, the CDR3 is TGTGCCAGCAACAGGAGCGGGGGAGGCACTGAAGCTTTCTTT. The rearrangement links TRBV6-6 to TRBJ1-1, with D maybe TRBD1 (5 bases). Per the germline V gene, CDR1 is MNHNY and CDR2 is SVGAGI (reference sequence). This CDR3 region has 14 residues. V dropped 7 bases and J dropped 4 bases, with 16 bases sitting between them.

As regards this clone: Its ends do not fully match the called genes, so a read error is possible. The sample holds other DNA sequences that translate to the same CDR3. The chain has TRBV7-8 and TRBJ1-6; TRBD1 aligns across 7 bases. Germline loops: CDR1 SGHVS, CDR2 FQNEAQ. The CDR3 consists of 16 residues. The CDR3 here is CASSPPGQATNSPLHF. The CDR3 bases are TGTGCCAGCAGCCCCCCTGGACAGGCTACCAATTCCCCCCTCCACTTT.

This clone was observed a few times. The chain combines TRBV28 with TRBJ1-4; D is possibly TRBD1 (5 bases). The V gene lost 5 bases and the J gene lost 6 bases, with 16 bases spanning the gap. CDR3 length: 15 amino acids. Germline lookup yields CDR1 MDHEN and CDR2 SYDVKM. CDR3 region: CASSAYRFRDEKLFF. DNA of the CDR3: TGTGCCAGCAGTGCCTACAGATTCAGGGATGAAAAACTGTTTTTT. The entire variable domain, with the rest obtained from reference TRBV28 and TRBJ1-4, is as follows: DVKVTQSSRYLVKRTGEKVFLECVQDMDHENMFWYRQDPGLGLRLIYFSYDVKMKEKGDIPEGYSVSREKKERFSLILESASTNQTSMYLCASSAYRFRDEKLFFGSGTQLSVL.

Comments on this clone: This sample also contains other DNA sequences that code for the same CDR3. The chain uses TRBV5-6 and TRBJ1-5; D remains unclear. The CDR3 runs 12 residues. Trimming left V 0 bases short and J 6 bases short, with 4 bases between. Germline CDR1 and CDR2: SGHDT and YYEEEE. CDR3 sequence reads: CASSLAGQPQHF. The CDR3 DNA sequence: TGTGCCAGCAGCTTGGCGGGTCAGCCCCAGCATTTT.

This chain uses TRBV18 with TRBJ2-7; TRBD1 matches 7 bases. CDR3 length equals 14 residues. Germline CDR1 KGHSH, CDR2 LQKENI. Trimming took 3 bases from V and 6 from J; bases not matched to a gene: 8. CDR3 loop: CASSPDQTGPEQYF. In DNA, the CDR3 is TGTGCCAGCTCACCGGACCAGACAGGGCCCGAGCAGTACTTC.

With regard to this clone: Other DNA sequences from this sample encode an identical CDR3 as well. The chain uses TRBV13 and TRBJ2-5, with 7 bases that match TRBD2. Germline V CDR1 and CDR2: PRHDT, FYEKMQ (reference sequence). This CDR3 is built from 12 residues. The ends lost 5 bases at V and 5 bases at J; junction bases unmatched: 2. The CDR3 nucleotides read TGTGCCAGCAGCCCCGGGGGGGAGACCCAGTACTTC. Protein: CASSPGGETQYF.

The chain recombines TRBV19 with TRBJ2-3, with 7 bases matching TRBD1. Germline V gene sequence: CDR1 LNHDA, CDR2 SQIVND (reference sequence). V trimming: 5 bases; J trimming: 2 bases; junction bases outside the gene matches: 4. CDR3 length equals 14 residues. The CDR3 DNA reads TGTGCCAGTAGTCCGGGACAGACCACAGATACGCAGTATTTT. Its protein is CASSPGQTTDTQYF.

This clone appeared a few times. This rearrangement joins TRBV28 to TRBJ1-1, with D perhaps TRBD1 (6 bases). The CDR3 spans 12 residues. V lost 6 bases and J 5 bases, leaving 10 bases between the germline ends. The germline V gene encodes CDR1 MDHEN and CDR2 SYDVKM. The CDR3, as DNA: TGTGCCAGCAGGGTTCAGGGGACTGAAGCTTTCTTT. Translating it yields CASRVQGTEAFF.

This clone was picked up a small number of times. This chain uses TRBV7-9 with TRBJ1-1; TRBD1 might be the D (6 bases). Germline values: CDR1 SEHNR, CDR2 FQNEAQ (reference sequence). Trimming cost V 2 bases and J 1 base, with 14 bases left between them. The CDR3 loop spans 16 amino acids. The CDR3 DNA sequence: TGTGCCAGCAGCTTATTGTTAGTACAGGGGAACACTGAAGCTTTCTTT. Translation gives CASSLLLVQGNTEAFF.

This chain connects TRBV2 to TRBJ1-5; D is possibly TRBD1 (5 bases). Trimming cost V 1 base and J 6 bases, with 13 bases left between them. The CDR3 consists of 15 residues. Germline values: CDR1 SNHLY, CDR2 FYNNEI. The CDR3 sequence: CASSEESGRGQPQHF. The CDR3 DNA sequence: TGTGCCAGCAGTGAAGAATCGGGTAGGGGTCAGCCCCAGCATTTT.

The J gene is TRBJ2-7, the V gene TRBV15, with 9 bases identical to TRBD1. Germline V gene data show CDR1 as LNHNV and CDR2 as YYDKDF (reference sequence). This CDR3 contains 18 residues. With 0 bases clipped from V and 2 bases from J, the junction kept 11 bases outside the gene matches. The CDR3 bases are TGTGCCACCAGCAGAGATTTATCCGGGACAGGGCTCCCCTACGAGCAGTACTTC. Protein: CATSRDLSGTGLPYEQYF.

This rearrangement joins TRBV10-3 to TRBJ2-3; D is ambiguous. The CDR3 is 16 residues long. V shed 6 bases and J shed 5 bases, with 21 bases lying between them. Germline CDR1 is ENHRY and CDR2 is SYGVKD. The CDR3 spells CAIRKEEVTWVDTQYF. The CDR3 nucleotides are TGTGCCATCAGGAAAGAAGAGGTAACTTGGGTAGATACGCAGTATTTT.